The T cell receptor (beta chain) described here comes from a study of breast tumors, draining lymph nodes, adjacent tissues (dated by TCRdb to 2016 to 2017). Study-wide context: Breast cancer patients provided tumor, adjacent nontumor tissue and axillary lymph nodes, and the study compared the TCR beta repertoires across these three sources. In human breast cancer, the study set out to evaluate how tumor, surrounding tissue and draining lymph node repertoires relate to one another and whether T cells may move between these sites.

Instrument on record: Illumina HiSeq 2000. Multiplex PCR amplification was used to generate the TCR beta chain libraries. The amplified TCR beta chain products were analyzed by high-throughput sequencing. TCRdb reprocessed the public reads (quality trimming at Q25 with fastp, clone calling with MiXCR) and kept in-frame beta chains. Rows are combined by CDR3 protein, so each entry shows the most common genes and DNA. In all, the sample holds about 230,000 distinct CDR3 sequences, and about a third of those were seen once. 1.3% to 1.5% of the sample rests with the top ten. Lymph node samples came from the axillary draining lymph nodes of breast cancer patients. Comment on this clonotype: This clone's antigen is unknown. No clone much larger than this one lies a single base away; base qualities are absent.

General study outcomes and caveats: A scenario in which most tumor T cells derive from the lymph node and then expand within tumor tissue was judged to be consistent with the data. Rather than being directly demonstrated, the conclusion that tumor T cells originate in lymph nodes was presented as consistent with a hypothesis. Tumor T-cell repertoires showed less diversity than lymph node repertoires and more diversity than nontumor tissue repertoires, and tumor T-cell repertoires showed preferential V and J gene usage. Tumor and nontumor tissue repertoires were significantly more similar in luminal-like than in basal-like breast cancer.

In the germline V gene, CDR1 corresponds to SGHVS and CDR2 to FQNEAQ. CDR3 length: 15 amino acids, cysteine to phenylalanine. Kept here is only the CDR3 DNA, which spans 45 bases and is read in frame from base 1. The junction shows trimming of 4 bases on V and 11 bases on J, and the gene matches do not reach 14 bases of it. The clonotype originates from a female donor with breast cancer. Some clones in this sample may be carry-over from other donors' samples. The sequence joins TRBV7-8 to TRBJ2-3; the junction holds 8 bases that match TRBD2. Sample: axillary lymph node tissue. This receptor has the CDR3 CASSSGAGAGNEQYF. The nucleotide sequence reads as follows: TGTGCCAGCAGCTCAGGAGCGGGGGCGGGCAATGAGCAGTATTTT.